Listed below are T cell receptor beta chains from one sample, sequenced in a study of shared clonotypes between healthy human individuals. Clones were read by immunoSEQ multiplex PCR, and TCRdb kept only the in-frame ones, dropping some. The sample has roughly 2.4 million clones; about 94% are singletons. The specimen was naive CD4+ T cells sorted from blood. These receptors were taken from a man aged 18 to 29 in good health. CDR3s include the opening cysteine and the closing phenylalanine or tryptophan. Fields, in order: V gene, D gene, clone size, J gene, CDR3 protein, CDR3 DNA. A D gene is named only where the DNA matches it firmly. Clone size is shown for a subset of rows, as once, few, many or a class of expanded clone.

TRBV5-1,TRBD1,-,TRBJ2-7,CASSSQDRGLIYEQYF,TGCGCCAGCAGCTCCCAGGACAGGGGGCTCATCTACGAGCAGTACTTC
TRBV15,-,-,TRBJ1-4,CATSNAGFRRNEKLFF,TGTGCCACCAGCAATGCAGGGTTTCGGAGGAACGAAAAACTGTTTTTT
TRBV27,-,-,TRBJ2-7,CASSLRSRIHYEQYF,TGTGCCAGCAGTTTAAGATCCAGGATTCACTACGAGCAGTACTTC
TRBV7-3,-,-,TRBJ1-1,CASSRTGLNTEAFF,TGTGCCAGCAGCCGAACAGGGTTGAACACTGAAGCTTTCTTT
TRBV9,-,-,TRBJ2-7,CASSVDGTASYEQYF,TGTGCCAGCAGCGTAGATGGGACGGCATCCTACGAGCAGTACTTC
TRBV6-5,-,once,TRBJ2-2,CASSYFRGELFF,TGTGCCAGCAGTTACTTCAGGGGGGAGCTGTTTTTT
TRBV28,-,-,TRBJ2-6,CASSVAFSGANVLTF,TGTGCCAGCAGTGTTGCGTTCTCTGGGGCCAACGTCCTGACTTTC
TRBV4-1,-,-,TRBJ2-4,CASSPGQIAKNIQYF,TGCGCCAGCAGCCCTGGACAGATAGCCAAAAACATTCAGTACTTC
TRBV5-1,-,-,TRBJ2-2,CASSLAAEITGELFF,TGCGCCAGCAGCTTGGCGGCGGAGATCACCGGGGAGCTGTTTTTT
TRBV6-4,-,-,TRBJ1-1,CASSDSGGNTEAFF,TGTGCCAGCAGTGACTCAGGGGGGAACACTGAAGCTTTCTTT
TRBV7-2,-,-,TRBJ1-5,CASSPLALQPQHF,TGTGCCAGCAGCCCCCTAGCTCTTCAGCCCCAGCATTTT
TRBV2,TRBD1,-,TRBJ2-3,CASRPRDRVLDTQYF,TGTGCCAGCAGACCCCGGGACAGGGTTTTAGATACGCAGTATTTT
TRBV6-5,-,-,TRBJ2-2,CASSFRANTGELFF,TGTGCCAGCAGTTTCAGGGCGAACACCGGGGAGCTGTTTTTT
TRBV4-2,-,once,TRBJ1-3,CASSQDLDISGNTIYF,TGTGCCAGCAGCCAAGACCTGGACATATCTGGAAACACCATATATTTT
TRBV5-1,-,once,TRBJ1-6,CASSLGVEISPLHF,TGCGCCAGCAGCCTGGGGGTAGAAATTTCACCCCTCCACTTT
TRBV13,-,-,TRBJ2-3,CASSPPQGVGTDTQYF,TGTGCCAGCAGCCCACCACAGGGAGTGGGCACAGATACGCAGTATTTT
TRBV6-5,-,-,TRBJ1-4,CASSYSDSTNEKLFF,TGTGCCAGCAGTTACTCGGATTCAACTAATGAAAAACTGTTTTTT
TRBV18,TRBD2,once,TRBJ2-5,CASSPGTTYQETQYF,TGTGCCAGCTCACCCGGGACTACGTACCAAGAGACCCAGTACTTC
TRBV6-1,-,-,TRBJ2-2,CASSSGGSTGELFF,TGTGCCAGCAGTTCTGGGGGTAGCACCGGGGAGCTGTTTTTT
TRBV10-3,-,once,TRBJ2-5,CAIRDGQKETQYF,TGTGCCATCAGGGATGGACAGAAAGAGACCCAGTACTTC
TRBV6-1,TRBD2,-,TRBJ2-1,CASSDLLQRGSYNEQFF,TGTGCCAGCAGTGATCTTTTACAGCGGGGGTCCTACAATGAGCAGTTCTTC
TRBV28,-,-,TRBJ1-2,CASSLGQPYGYTF,TGTGCCAGCAGTTTAGGACAACCCTATGGCTACACCTTC
TRBV4-1,TRBD1,-,TRBJ1-2,CASSQVMRTGGAGYTF,TGCGCCAGCAGCCAAGTTATGAGGACAGGGGGCGCAGGCTACACCTTC
TRBV4-2,-,-,TRBJ1-2,CASSQSQGDGYTF,TGTGCCAGCAGCCAATCCCAGGGCGATGGCTACACCTTC
TRBV30,-,once,TRBJ2-2,CAWSPRITGELFF,TGTGCCTGGAGTCCCCGGATCACCGGGGAGCTGTTTTTT
TRBV20-1,-,-,TRBJ2-7,CSALGGDEQYF,TGCAGTGCCTTGGGGGGAGACGAGCAGTACTTC
TRBV6-5,-,-,TRBJ1-1,CASRRDGLEAFF,TGTGCCAGCCGCAGGGATGGTTTAGAAGCTTTCTTT
TRBV9,-,-,TRBJ2-2,CASKPGGTANTGELFF,TGTGCCAGCAAACCGGGCGGAACCGCGAACACCGGGGAGCTGTTTTTT
TRBV4-3,TRBD1,-,TRBJ2-1,CASSRDRYLGSYNEQFF,TGCGCCAGCAGCCGGGACAGGTATCTAGGCTCCTACAATGAGCAGTTCTTC
TRBV10-3,-,-,TRBJ2-7,CAISDRDGLEQYF,TGTGCCATCAGTGACAGGGATGGGCTAGAGCAGTACTTC
TRBV7-8,-,-,TRBJ2-7,CASSLVRALGEQYF,TGTGCCAGCAGCTTGGTACGGGCGCTCGGAGAGCAGTACTTC
TRBV12-5,TRBD1,-,TRBJ1-1,CASGSEGQGAFF,TGTGCTAGTGGTTCGGAGGGACAGGGGGCTTTCTTT
TRBV6-6,-,-,TRBJ2-5,CASSGRAKETQYF,TGTGCCAGCAGCGGCAGAGCAAAAGAGACCCAGTACTTC
TRBV9,-,-,TRBJ1-1,CASSQSGGNTEAFF,TGTGCCAGCAGCCAGTCAGGAGGGAACACTGAAGCTTTCTTT
TRBV10-3,-,-,TRBJ2-3,CATRSTGSNTDTQYF,TGTGCCACCCGGTCGACAGGTAGTAACACAGATACGCAGTATTTT
TRBV5-4,-,-,TRBJ2-5,CASSRGQIQETQYF,TGTGCCAGCAGCCGTGGACAGATCCAAGAGACCCAGTACTTC
TRBV28,TRBD1,-,TRBJ1-4,CASSSGGMAEKLFF,TGTGCCAGCAGTTCAGGGGGCATGGCTGAAAAACTGTTTTTT
TRBV6-6,TRBD2,-,TRBJ2-7,CASSYPLAGSEDEQYF,TGTGCCAGCAGTTACCCCCTAGCGGGAAGCGAGGACGAGCAGTACTTC
TRBV30,TRBD1,-,TRBJ1-4,CAWSGSRGQDEKLFF,TGTGCCTGGAGTGGGAGTCGCGGACAGGATGAAAAACTGTTTTTT